A single sample gave rise to the 27 T cell receptor beta chains below, sequenced in a study of blood T cell repertoires in COVID-19. Only in-frame clones appear in the TCRdb table, and some are missing; sequencing was by immunoSEQ multiplex PCR. The table records roughly 200,000 clones, 86% of them present only once. The sample comprised PBMCs or T cells enriched from blood (not recorded which). These receptors all come from a woman in her twenties or thirties who had recovered from COVID-19.

The chain uses TRBV19 and TRBJ2-1; possibly TRBD1 for D (6 bases). CDR1 and CDR2 from the germline V gene are LNHDA and SQIVND (reference sequence). The CDR3 is 16 amino acids. The V end lost 3 bases, the J end lost 4 bases, and 16 bases lay between the germline ends. In nucleotides, the CDR3 is TGTGCCAGTAGTATGACTGTTCCAGGGGTTTACAATGAGCAGTTCTTC. It codes for CASSMTVPGVYNEQFF.

The genes are TRBV6-5 and TRBJ1-1; D possibly corresponds to TRBD1 (5 bases). V gave up 4 bases and J gave up 1 base, with 10 bases separating them. CDR1 and CDR2 (germline): MNHEY, SVGAGI. The CDR3 has 14 residues. The CDR3 DNA reads as TGTGCCAGCAGTTTTCAGGGTACGAACACTGAAGCTTTCTTT. The encoded protein is CASSFQGTNTEAFF.

This clone was observed a single time. The chain joins TRBV7-9 to TRBJ1-2, with D hard to call. Germline-derived CDR1 and CDR2 are SEHNR and FQNEAQ (reference sequence). This CDR3 comprises 14 residues. Trimming removed 1 base from V and 2 bases from J, with 8 bases in between. The CDR3 loop reads CASSLVGQNYGYTF. CDR3 nucleotide sequence: TGTGCCAGCAGCTTAGTTGGTCAGAACTATGGCTACACCTTC.

This chain joins TRBV5-1 and TRBJ1-2; 10 nucleotides match TRBD1. This CDR3 comprises 15 residues. The junction had 9 bases not matched to a gene; V was cut back by 4 bases and J by 6 bases. The germline CDR1 and CDR2 sequences are SGHRS and YFSETQ. CDR3 region: CASSAGTGEANGYTF. The CDR3 bases are TGCGCCAGCAGCGCGGGGACAGGGGAGGCTAATGGCTACACCTTC.

This sequence joins TRBV24-1 and TRBJ2-5, with 8 bases lining up with TRBD1. V dropped 1 base and J dropped 5; count of bases not matched to a gene: 2. Germline values: CDR1 KGHDR, CDR2 SFDVKD. This CDR3 has 14 amino acids. DNA for the CDR3: TGTGCCACCAGTGATTTTACAGGGGGGGAGACCCAGTACTTC. Protein product: CATSDFTGGETQYF.

This clone came up a few times. This rearrangement joins TRBV5-6 to TRBJ1-2; 9 nucleotides agree with TRBD1. V was clipped by 5 bases and J by 8 bases; unmatched bases: 13. The CDR3 loop spans 15 amino acids. Germline V gene sequence: CDR1 SGHDT, CDR2 YYEEEE. CDR3 region: CASSFPGQGFGGYTF. The CDR3 coding sequence is TGTGCCAGCAGTTTCCCGGGACAGGGCTTTGGCGGCTACACCTTC.

The chain links TRBV5-1 to TRBJ2-3; D is perhaps TRBD2 (5 bases). CDR3 size: 11 residues. The V gene lost 6 bases and the J gene lost 7 bases, with 9 bases spanning the gap. Germline loops: CDR1 SGHRS, CDR2 YFSETQ. The chain's CDR3 is CASNEGNTQYF. The CDR3 DNA reads TGCGCCAGCAACGAGGGCAATACGCAGTATTTT.

The sample holds one count of this clone. V usage is TRBV7-9 and J usage is TRBJ2-7, with a weak D call TRBD1 (5 bases). The CDR3 contains 17 residues. Trimming cost V 1 base and J 3 bases, with 19 bases left between them. Germline V CDR1 and CDR2: SEHNR, FQNEAQ (reference sequence). CDR3 in amino acids: CASSLDFVRVNNYEQYF. For the CDR3, the DNA is TGTGCCAGCAGCTTAGATTTCGTCAGGGTCAATAACTACGAGCAGTACTTC.

This clone was detected a few times. V gene TRBV7-2 combines with J gene TRBJ1-2; 8 positions match TRBD1. This CDR3 spans 14 amino acids. The germline gives CDR1 SGHTA, CDR2 FQGNSA. Germline trimming cut 2 bases from V and 8 bases from J; bases unmatched to any gene: 7. CDR3 coding DNA: TGTGCCAGCAGCTTAATCGACAGGGGTAAGGGCTACACCTTC. It is translated as CASSLIDRGKGYTF. Full variable domain (rest looked up from reference TRBV7-2 and TRBJ1-2): GAGVSQSPSNKVTEKGKDVELRCDPISGHTALYWYRQSLGQGLEFLIYFQGNSAPDKSGLPSDRFSAERTGGSVSTLTIQRTQQEDSAVYLCASSLIDRGKGYTFGSGTRLTVV.

The rearrangement joins TRBV18 to TRBJ2-1; 8 nucleotides align to TRBD2. V shed 1 base and J 2 bases; nucleotides not matched to a gene: 1. The CDR3 extends over 15 amino acids. Germline V gene sequence: CDR1 KGHSH, CDR2 LQKENI. DNA of the CDR3: TGTGCCAGCTCACCACTAGCGGGAACCTACAATGAGCAGTTCTTC. Translation gives CASSPLAGTYNEQFF. Full variable domain (rest looked up from reference TRBV18 and TRBJ2-1): NAGVMQNPRHLVRRRGQEARLRCSPMKGHSHVYWYRQLPEEGLKFMVYLQKENIIDESGMPKERFSAEFPKEGPSILRIQQVVRGDSAAYFCASSPLAGTYNEQFFGPGTRLTVL.

The chain is built from TRBV27 and TRBJ2-7; 8 bases map to TRBD2. J was trimmed by 2 bases and V by 4 bases; bases with no gene match: 16. CDR1 is MNHEY, CDR2 SMNVEV, per germline (reference sequence). The length of the CDR3 is 18 residues. CDR3 nucleotides: TGTGCCAGCAGTTCAAACTTACTAGCGGACCCAGCCGCCTACGAGCAGTACTTC. It translates to CASSSNLLADPAAYEQYF.

The chain joins TRBV15 to TRBJ2-3; tentative D call: TRBD2 (5 bases). The V gene lost 3 bases and the J gene lost 6 bases, with 7 bases spanning the gap. There are 12 residues in the CDR3. Germline V gives CDR1 LNHNV, CDR2 YYDKDF (reference sequence). The CDR3 DNA is TGTGCCACCAGCAGGGACTCGGATACGCAGTATTTT. This sequence encodes CATSRDSDTQYF.

The chain couples TRBV7-8 to TRBJ2-7; possibly TRBD2 for D (6 bases). The V and J ends lost 0 bases and 5 bases respectively, with 8 bases between them. This CDR3 contains 13 residues. In germline, CDR1 is SGHVS, CDR2 FQNEAQ. The CDR3 DNA reads as TGTGCCAGCAGCTTAGCGCCGGGGGACGAGCAGTACTTC. Amino acids: CASSLAPGDEQYF.

The genes are TRBV10-3 and TRBJ2-7; TRBD1 aligns across 7 bases. The junction had 1 base not matched to a gene; V was cut back by 3 bases and J by 2 bases. The CDR3 totals 13 residues. Looked up from germline, CDR1 is ENHRY and CDR2 is SYGVKD. CDR3 in DNA: TGTGCCATCAGTGAAGACAGGGCCTACGAGCAGTACTTC. Its translation: CAISEDRAYEQYF.

The chain employs TRBV15 and TRBJ2-5, with 8 bases identical to TRBD2. The J segment lost 1 base and the V segment lost 3 bases, leaving 7 bases of the junction unmatched. Germline V gives CDR1 LNHNV, CDR2 YYDKDF (reference sequence). This CDR3 has 16 residues. The CDR3 DNA reads TGTGCCACCAGCAGCGGGGCGGGAGGAACCCAAGAGACCCAGTACTTC. Amino acids: CATSSGAGGTQETQYF.

V usage is TRBV23-1 and J usage is TRBJ2-1; unclear D gene. TRBV23-1 is known as an ORF, though its function is uncertain. The CDR3 is 11 residues long. The V end was cut by 6 bases, the J end by 9 bases, with 9 bases between. This CDR3 is CASSPAAEQFF. As DNA, the CDR3 is TGCGCCAGCAGCCCCGCGGCTGAGCAGTTCTTC.

The V gene is TRBV5-1, the J gene TRBJ2-2; tentatively, D is TRBD1 (5 bases). The CDR3 has 15 amino acids. V was shortened by 4 bases and J by 1 base, with 11 bases between the two germline ends. Per the germline V gene, CDR1 is SGHRS and CDR2 is YFSETQ. In DNA, the CDR3 is TGCGCCAGCAGCGCACGACAGCTGAACACCGGGGAGCTGTTTTTT. Amino acids: CASSARQLNTGELFF. Full variable domain (remainder filled in from reference TRBV5-1 and TRBJ2-2): KAGVTQTPRYLIKTRGQQVTLSCSPISGHRSVSWYQQTPGQGLQFLFEYFSETQRNKGNFPGRFSGRQFSNSRSEMNVSTLELGDSALYLCASSARQLNTGELFFGEGSRLTVL.

This sequence joins TRBV7-9 and TRBJ2-3; D unclear. Trimming pared 5 bases from V and 1 base from J, leaving 16 bases between. CDR3 length: 16 residues. Germline V gives CDR1 SEHNR, CDR2 FQNEAQ (reference sequence). CDR3 in DNA: TGTGCCAGCAGCCCGCCGGGTCTAATCCGCACAGATACGCAGTATTTT. It yields the protein CASSPPGLIRTDTQYF.

The gene calls are TRBV28 and TRBJ1-6; 8 bases fit TRBD1. There are 16 residues in the CDR3. Germline V gives CDR1 MDHEN, CDR2 SYDVKM. V lost 6 bases and J lost 4; bases outside the gene matches: 8. In nucleotides, the CDR3 is TGTGCCAGCAGCCTCTCCCGGACAGGGTATAATTCACCCCTCCACTTT. Its protein is CASSLSRTGYNSPLHF.

The rearrangement joins TRBV19 to TRBJ2-1; no clear D gene. Germline loops: CDR1 LNHDA, CDR2 SQIVND (reference sequence). With 5 bases removed from V and 3 bases from J, the gap between germline ends came to 8 bases. CDR3 length: 13 residues. The CDR3 nucleotides are TGTGCCAGTAGTCACGGTGACTACAATGAGCAGTTCTTC. Protein: CASSHGDYNEQFF.

The DNA of the CDR3 is TGTGCCAGCAGCACAGGGGGATACGAGCAGTACTTC. This codes for CASSTGGYEQYF. The chain has TRBV7-9 and TRBJ2-7; 8 nucleotides agree with TRBD1. With 5 bases clipped from V and 4 bases from J, the junction kept 1 base outside the gene matches. CDR1 is SEHNR and CDR2 is FQNEAQ in the germline V gene (reference sequence). The CDR3 length is 12 residues.

The gene calls are TRBV28 and TRBJ2-2; 7 nucleotides match TRBD1. The CDR3 runs to 14 residues. V shed 6 bases and J 1 base; nucleotides not matched to a gene: 2. CDR1 is MDHEN and CDR2 is SYDVKM in the germline V gene. CDR3 loop: CASRPGGNTGELFF. CDR3 DNA sequence: TGTGCCAGCAGACCAGGGGGGAACACCGGGGAGCTGTTTTTT.

This chain connects TRBV27 to TRBJ1-2, with D possibly being TRBD1 (6 bases). CDR1 MNHEY and CDR2 SMNVEV come from the germline V gene (reference sequence). The V and J ends lost 7 bases and 8 bases respectively, with 26 bases between them. This CDR3 has 16 amino acids. CDR3 sequence (DNA): TGTGCCAGCACCCGGGACACAACAGGCCCCTCTGGAGGCTACACCTTC. It encodes CASTRDTTGPSGGYTF.

The chain couples TRBV5-1 to TRBJ2-7, with D hard to call. CDR3 size: 15 residues. CDR1 is SGHRS and CDR2 is YFSETQ in the germline V gene. Trimming stripped 1 base from V and 3 bases from J, with 14 bases between. CDR3 in DNA: TGCGCCAGCAGCTTGTATGGCGACACCAACTACGAGCAGTACTTC. As protein: CASSLYGDTNYEQYF.

This clone is a singleton in its sample. The chain is built from TRBV10-3 and TRBJ2-7; 14 bases align to TRBD2. The CDR3 has 18 residues. CDR1 and CDR2 (germline): ENHRY, SYGVKD. V was clipped by 7 bases and J by 0 bases; unmatched bases: 11. CDR3 residues: CAITSGTSGRQVSYEQYF. In DNA form, the CDR3 reads TGTGCCATCACCTCCGGGACTAGCGGGAGACAGGTCTCCTACGAGCAGTACTTC.

The chain links TRBV6-5 to TRBJ1-3; TRBD1 agrees at 8 bases. The CDR3 has 14 residues. V was clipped by 4 bases and J by 2 bases; unmatched bases: 1. Looked up from germline, CDR1 is MNHEY and CDR2 is SVGAGI. Here the CDR3 DNA reads TGTGCCAGCAGTTCAGGGGGCACTGGAAACACCATATATTTT. This encodes CASSSGGTGNTIYF.

The V and J genes are TRBV5-4 and TRBJ1-2; a possible D gene is TRBD1 (5 bases). Germline CDR1 reads SGHNT; CDR2 reads YYREEE (reference sequence). V was shortened by 4 bases and J by 7 bases, with 17 bases between the two germline ends. The CDR3 covers 14 residues. As DNA, the CDR3 is TGTGCCAGCAGCCCGGGACTATGGGAACGTGGCTACACCTTC. Protein product: CASSPGLWERGYTF.